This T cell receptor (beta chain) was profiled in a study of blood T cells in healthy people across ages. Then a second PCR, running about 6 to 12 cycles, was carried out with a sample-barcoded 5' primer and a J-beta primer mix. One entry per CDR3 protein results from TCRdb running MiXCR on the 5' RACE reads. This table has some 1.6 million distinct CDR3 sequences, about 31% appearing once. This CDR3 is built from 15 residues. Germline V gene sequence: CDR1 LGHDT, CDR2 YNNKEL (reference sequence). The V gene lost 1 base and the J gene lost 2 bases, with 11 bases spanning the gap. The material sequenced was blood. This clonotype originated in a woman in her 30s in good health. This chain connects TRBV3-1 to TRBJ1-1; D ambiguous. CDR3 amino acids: CASSQGLLGNTEAFF. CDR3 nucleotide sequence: TGTGCCAGCAGCCAAGGACTGCTGGGCAACACTGAAGCTTTCTTT.